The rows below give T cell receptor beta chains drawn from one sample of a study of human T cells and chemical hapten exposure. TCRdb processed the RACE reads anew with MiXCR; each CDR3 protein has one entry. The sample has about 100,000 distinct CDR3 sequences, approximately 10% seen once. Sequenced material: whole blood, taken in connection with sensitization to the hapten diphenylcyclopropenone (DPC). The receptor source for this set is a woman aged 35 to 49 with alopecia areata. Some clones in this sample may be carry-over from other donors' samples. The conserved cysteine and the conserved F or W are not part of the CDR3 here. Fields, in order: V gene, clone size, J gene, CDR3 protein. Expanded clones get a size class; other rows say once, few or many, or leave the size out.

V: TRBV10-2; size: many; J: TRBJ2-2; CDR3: ASSGLVGAAGGITGELF
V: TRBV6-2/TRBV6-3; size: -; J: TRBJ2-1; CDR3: ASSSRDGGLYNEQF
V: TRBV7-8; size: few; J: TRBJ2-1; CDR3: ASSPGTSGGVSEQF
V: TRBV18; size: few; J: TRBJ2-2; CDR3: ASSPEKRNTGELF
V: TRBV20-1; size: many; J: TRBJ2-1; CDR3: SAREAGGPGYEQF
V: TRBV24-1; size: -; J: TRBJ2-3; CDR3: ATRLAGPTDTQY
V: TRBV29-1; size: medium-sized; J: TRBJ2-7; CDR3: SVEAVGLAGGFSYEQY
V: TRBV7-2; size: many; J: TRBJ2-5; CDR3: ASKKGSETQY
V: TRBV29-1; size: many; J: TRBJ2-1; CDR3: SVYSPLVMQQF
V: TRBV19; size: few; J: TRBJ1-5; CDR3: ASNAPQGPQH
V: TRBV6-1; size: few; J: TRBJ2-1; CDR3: ASSVPGQGSYNEQF
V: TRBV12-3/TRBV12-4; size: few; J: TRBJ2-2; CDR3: ASSGTYGELF
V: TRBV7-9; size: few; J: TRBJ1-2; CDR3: ASSPGGTAFYGYT
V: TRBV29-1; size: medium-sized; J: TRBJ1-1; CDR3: SVKNTEAF
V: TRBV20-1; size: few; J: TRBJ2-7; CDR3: SASQTTTYEQY